This T cell receptor (beta chain) was retrieved from a study of neoadjuvant anti-PD-1 for oral cavity cancer. Study in general: Nivolumab at 3 mg/kg was mostly given biweekly, three to four doses, pre-surgery.

Measured with immunoSEQ multiplex PCR; TCRdb has only the in-frame clones, and not every one. Of 4,000 to 6,000 clones detected, 58% appear once; the ten largest clones hold roughly 7.9%. These oral cavity squamous cell carcinomas were HPV-negative and locally advanced. The receptor comes from a person between 35 and 79 years old with oral cavity squamous cell carcinoma. The starting material was tumor tissue, obtained before nivolumab (anti-PD-1) treatment.

The DNA of the CDR3 is TGTGCCAGTAGTATGGGGCGAGGGAGGTCCTACGAGCAGTACTTC. This translates into CASSMGRGRSYEQYF. The J gene is TRBJ2-7, the V gene TRBV19, with D perhaps matching TRBD2 (6 bases). CDR3 length: 15 amino acids. Germline V lookup: CDR1 LNHDA, CDR2 SQIVND (reference sequence). The V end was cut by 3 bases, the J end by 1 base, with 13 bases between.